The following is a T cell receptor (beta chain) sequence with its context. V was shortened by 5 bases and J by 4 bases, with 6 bases between the two germline ends. From germline, CDR1 is LGHDT and CDR2 YNNKEL (reference sequence). This CDR3 region has 12 residues. This specimen belongs to a study of blood T cell repertoires in COVID-19. Study-level background: The United States, Italy and Spain were the sources of the acute and convalescent COVID-19 samples. Nucleic acid was either cDNA or gDNA, and it came from T cells, B-cell-depleted T cells, or PBMCs.

Original analysis: Estimates of nucleated cell counts were drawn from the amplification of reference gene primers. Only in-frame clones appear in the TCRdb table, and some are missing; sequencing was by immunoSEQ multiplex PCR. That table supplies the V and J calls and clone size; D and trimming were determined from the DNA. Of 200,000 to 300,000 clones in the sample, approximately 86% were seen once. The chain combines TRBV3-1 (or the pseudogene TRBV3-2) with TRBJ1-3; D perhaps matches TRBD1 (5 bases). The sample taken for sequencing was peripheral blood. The TCR originated in a woman in her sixties or seventies who had recovered from COVID-19. The CDR3 sequence: CASSTGGNTIYF. The CDR3 bases are TGTGCCAGCAGCACAGGAGGAAACACCATATATTTT.